These 32 T cell receptor beta chains originate from one sample sequenced in a study of shared clonotypes between healthy human individuals. As defined, naive CD8 cells were CD45RO-negative and positively selected for CCR7, with terminally differentiated effector memory CD45RA+ cells excluded. TCRdb's table, derived via immunoSEQ multiplex PCR, lists solely in-frame clones and lacks some. The top ten hold 1% to 1.3% of the sample, which has millions of clones, around 96% seen once. The sequenced sample was naive CD8+ T cells sorted from blood. These TCRs come from a man between 18 and 29 years old in good health.

V usage is TRBV7-8 and J usage is TRBJ2-1; D may correspond to TRBD1 or TRBD2 (5 bases each). The CDR3 sequence is 14 residues long. In germline, CDR1 is SGHVS, CDR2 FQNEAQ. V shed 4 bases and J shed 6 bases, with 13 bases lying between them. DNA for the CDR3: TGTGCCAGCAGCTCTGGGACGGACATCAATGAGCAGTTCTTC. Protein: CASSSGTDINEQFF.

The table lists this clone with a count of one. The chain uses TRBV4-1 and TRBJ1-1; 8 bases agree with TRBD1. Trimming cost V 5 bases and J 1 base; bases outside gene matches: 3. Germline V gives CDR1 MGHRA, CDR2 YSYEKL. This CDR3 region has 14 residues. The CDR3 bases are TGCGCCAGCAGCTTGACAGGGGAGAACACTGAAGCTTTCTTT. As protein: CASSLTGENTEAFF.

The chain carries TRBV4-1 and TRBJ1-3; no reliable D call. The CDR3 length is 14 residues. CDR1 is MGHRA and CDR2 is YSYEKL in the germline V gene. Trimming removed 2 bases from V and 0 bases from J, with 5 bases in between. The CDR3 region is CASSQLISGNTIYF. CDR3 in DNA: TGCGCCAGCAGCCAACTGATCTCTGGAAACACCATATATTTT.

This clone showed up just once. The gene calls are TRBV27 and TRBJ2-5; D is unclear. The ends were cut back, 1 base at V and 6 bases at J, with 21 bases in the middle. This CDR3 spans 17 amino acids. Germline V gene sequence: CDR1 MNHEY, CDR2 SMNVEV (reference sequence). The CDR3 spells CASSLLSPDPPIQTQYF. CDR3 sequence (DNA): TGTGCCAGCAGTTTATTATCCCCGGATCCCCCGATCCAGACCCAGTACTTC.

The genes are TRBV6-1 and TRBJ1-5; D not resolved. This CDR3 spans 15 amino acids. Looked up from germline, CDR1 is MNHNS and CDR2 is SASEGT. V was shortened by 2 bases and J by 10 bases, with 18 bases between the two germline ends. The CDR3 sequence: CASSELKGERGPQHF. The DNA of the CDR3 is TGTGCCAGCAGTGAATTGAAGGGCGAACGGGGACCCCAGCATTTT.

This sequence joins TRBV7-8 and TRBJ2-1, with 11 bases aligning to TRBD2. Germline CDR1 reads SGHVS; CDR2 reads FQNEAQ. The CDR3 has 20 residues. V was clipped by 5 bases and J by 1 base; unmatched bases: 16. DNA for the CDR3: TGTGCCAGCAGCCATAGACGAGTTACTAGCGGGAGTCGATCCTACAATGAGCAGTTCTTC. Protein sequence: CASSHRRVTSGSRSYNEQFF.

The CDR3 bases are TGCGCCAGCAGCTTGGATCCTAGCGGCTCCTACGAGCAGTACTTC. Encoded protein: CASSLDPSGSYEQYF. The chain carries TRBV5-1 and TRBJ2-7, with 7 bases aligning to TRBD2. V trimming: 0 bases; J trimming: 0 bases; junction bases outside the gene matches: 3. CDR3 length equals 15 residues. Per germline, CDR1 SGHRS and CDR2 YFSETQ.

This clone was seen just once. The V call is TRBV27, the J call TRBJ2-7, with 9 nucleotides matching TRBD1. The germline CDR1 and CDR2 sequences are MNHEY and SMNVEV (reference sequence). V dropped 5 bases and J dropped 4; count of bases not matched to a gene: 9. The CDR3 has 15 amino acids. The CDR3 reads CASSPSTGGIYEQYF. In nucleotides, the CDR3 is TGTGCCAGCAGTCCGTCCACAGGGGGCATTTACGAGCAGTACTTC.

The chain is built from TRBV10-2 and TRBJ2-1; 8 bases fit TRBD2. V shed 5 bases and J 4 bases; nucleotides not matched to a gene: 7. The CDR3 covers 15 residues. The germline V gene has CDR1 WSHSY and CDR2 SAAADI. The CDR3 coding sequence is TGCGCCAGCAGTCCCACTTCTAGCGGGTACAATGAGCAGTTCTTC. Its translation: CASSPTSSGYNEQFF.

This chain uses TRBV13 with TRBJ1-2, with D possibly TRBD1 on 5 matching bases. This CDR3 is built from 14 residues. The germline V gene encodes CDR1 PRHDT and CDR2 FYEKMQ (reference sequence). The V and J ends lost 7 bases and 3 bases respectively, with 15 bases between them. The CDR3 coding sequence is TGTGCCAGCATCAAACGGGGGTCTGACTATGGCTACACCTTC. Translation gives CASIKRGSDYGYTF.

The J gene is TRBJ1-4, the V gene TRBV5-4; 7 bases agree with TRBD1. This CDR3 region has 14 residues. V shed 4 bases, J shed 4 bases, and the junction held 4 bases outside the gene matches. From germline, CDR1 is SGHNT and CDR2 YYREEE (reference sequence). The CDR3 here is CASSPGQFNEKLFF. CDR3 nucleotides: TGTGCCAGCAGCCCGGGACAGTTTAATGAAAAACTGTTTTTT.

This clone was seen once. The chain recombines TRBV2 with TRBJ2-1; 9 nucleotides agree with TRBD1. The CDR3 is made up of 12 amino acids. V dropped 10 bases and J dropped 9; count of bases not matched to a gene: 7. Germline V gene lookup returns CDR1 SNHLY and CDR2 FYNNEI. CDR3 in amino acids: CAIRDRALEQFF. The CDR3 region has the DNA TGTGCCATCCGGGACAGGGCGCTTGAGCAGTTCTTC. The variable domain in full, with the rest retrieved from reference TRBV2 and TRBJ2-1, is EPEVTQTPSHQVTQMGQEVILRCVPISNHLYFYWYRQILGQKVEFLVSFYNNEISEKSEIFDDQFSVERPDGSNFTLKIRSTKLEDSAMYFCAIRDRALEQFFGPGTRLTVL.

For the CDR3, the DNA is TGCGCCAGCAGCCCCCTACTAGCGGGAGAAGAGACCCAGTACTTC. It codes for CASSPLLAGEETQYF. The chain links TRBV4-3 to TRBJ2-5; 11 bases align to TRBD2. The ends lost 4 bases at V and 3 bases at J; junction bases unmatched: 4. The length of the CDR3 is 15 residues. Germline loops: CDR1 LGHNA, CDR2 YSLEER.

The J gene is TRBJ1-4, the V gene TRBV5-5; no reliable D call. Germline V gene data show CDR1 as SGHKS and CDR2 as YYEKEE (reference sequence). The length of the CDR3 is 15 residues. V was shortened by 2 bases and J by 4 bases, with 12 bases between the two germline ends. CDR3: CASSFSELGNEKLFF. The CDR3 DNA sequence: TGTGCCAGCAGCTTCTCGGAGCTGGGTAATGAAAAACTGTTTTTT. Filled out from reference TRBV5-5 and TRBJ1-4, the complete variable domain reads DAGVTQSPTHLIKTRGQQVTLRCSPISGHKSVSWYQQVLGQGPQFIFQYYEKEERGRGNFPDRFSARQFPNYSSELNVNALLLGDSALYLCASSFSELGNEKLFFGSGTQLSVL.

CDR3 region: CASSYSDGYTF. CDR3 DNA: TGTGCCAGCAGTTACTCGGATGGCTACACCTTC. This rearrangement joins TRBV28 to TRBJ1-2; D uncertain. V was shortened by 4 bases and J by 6 bases, with 6 bases between the two germline ends. Germline values: CDR1 MDHEN, CDR2 SYDVKM. The CDR3 totals 11 residues.

V gene TRBV27 combines with J gene TRBJ1-4; the match to TRBD1 covers 10 bases. V shed 3 bases, J shed 11 bases, and the junction held 12 bases outside the gene matches. CDR3 length: 16 amino acids. Looked up from germline, CDR1 is MNHEY and CDR2 is SMNVEV (reference sequence). CDR3 nucleotide sequence: TGTGCCAGCAGTTTGGAGTGGGGGACAGGGGTCCCCAAACTGTTTTTT. Translation gives CASSLEWGTGVPKLFF. The full variable domain, completed using reference TRBV27 and TRBJ1-4, is EAQVTQNPRYLITVTGKKLTVTCSQNMNHEYMSWYRQDPGLGLRQIYYSMNVEVTDKGDVPEGYKVSRKEKRNFPLILESPSPNQTSLYFCASSLEWGTGVPKLFFGSGTQLSVL.

A word on this clone: Other DNA sequences in this sample translate to the same CDR3. The CDR3 nucleotides are TGCGCCAGCAGCTTAACAGCGGGCTCCTACAATGAGCAGTTCTTC. Translated: CASSLTAGSYNEQFF. The rearrangement joins TRBV5-1 to TRBJ2-1, with a possible D match to TRBD2 (6 bases). Germline V gene data show CDR1 as SGHRS and CDR2 as YFSETQ. The CDR3 is made up of 15 amino acids. Between the trimmed V and J ends, which lost 2 bases and 0 bases, there was a span of 9 bases.

The J gene is TRBJ2-5, the V gene TRBV7-9; D gene ambiguous. Trimming cost V 5 bases and J 2 bases, with 12 bases left between them. Germline V gene data show CDR1 as SEHNR and CDR2 as FQNEAQ (reference sequence). This CDR3 comprises 14 residues. The CDR3 DNA is TGTGCCAGCAGCCCGACGGAATTGCAAGAGACCCAGTACTTC. It codes for CASSPTELQETQYF.

J is TRBJ2-1 and V is TRBV9; 10 positions agree with TRBD1. The V gene end was trimmed by 0 bases and the J gene end by 7 bases; junction bases not matched to a gene: 7. This CDR3 is built from 16 residues. Germline V gene lookup returns CDR1 SGDLS and CDR2 YYNGEE. The CDR3 region has the DNA TGTGCCAGCAGCGTAGTGACAGGGGGCAAGTCGAATGAGCAGTTCTTC. Protein product: CASSVVTGGKSNEQFF.

V is TRBV10-3 and J is TRBJ2-3; D is undetermined. This CDR3 has 14 residues. The germline V and J ends were trimmed by 4 bases and 0 bases, with 8 bases remaining between them. CDR1 is ENHRY and CDR2 is SYGVKD in the germline V gene. The CDR3 reads CAISALASTDTQYF. CDR3 nucleotides: TGTGCCATCAGTGCGCTGGCTAGCACAGATACGCAGTATTTT.

The chain uses TRBV15 and TRBJ2-7; weak D call: TRBD2 (5 bases). V was cut by 3 bases and J by 3 bases, with 9 bases left in between. CDR1 is LNHNV, CDR2 YYDKDF, per germline (reference sequence). The CDR3 has 13 amino acids. The CDR3 bases are TGTGCCACCAGCAGGGGAGAAAACTACGAGCAGTACTTC. Translating gives CATSRGENYEQYF. Full variable domain (missing parts from reference TRBV15 and TRBJ2-7): DAMVIQNPRYQVTQFGKPVTLSCSQTLNHNVMYWYQQKSSQAPKLLFHYYDKDFNNEADTPDNFQSRRPNTSFCFLDIRSPGLGDTAMYLCATSRGENYEQYFGPGTRLTVT.

The chain employs TRBV4-3 and TRBJ2-7, with D tentatively TRBD1 (6 bases). V gave up 0 bases and J gave up 3 bases, with 12 bases separating them. The germline CDR1 and CDR2 sequences are LGHNA and YSLEER. This CDR3 is 15 amino acids long. In DNA, the CDR3 is TGCGCCAGCAGCCAAGATACAGGGTCCTACTACGAGCAGTACTTC. It yields the protein CASSQDTGSYYEQYF.

This rearrangement joins TRBV9 to TRBJ2-1; 8 nucleotides align to TRBD1. V was clipped by 4 bases and J by 9 bases; unmatched bases: 9. CDR1 and CDR2 (germline): SGDLS, YYNGEE. This CDR3 has 14 amino acids. CDR3 nucleotides: TGTGCCAGCAGCCCCGAGGACAGGGTTGTTGAGCAGTTCTTC. Its protein product is CASSPEDRVVEQFF.

The chain has TRBV5-4 and TRBJ2-1; D is undetermined. The CDR3 totals 12 residues. V was trimmed by 0 bases and J by 7 bases, leaving 5 bases between them. CDR1 is SGHNT, CDR2 YYREEE, per germline (reference sequence). CDR3 amino acids: CASSLGKNEQFF. DNA for the CDR3: TGTGCCAGCAGCTTGGGGAAGAATGAGCAGTTCTTC.

CDR3 sequence (DNA): TGTGCTAGTGGTCCGGGACTGCCGAACACTGAAGCTTTCTTT. It is translated as CASGPGLPNTEAFF. The chain recombines TRBV12-5 with TRBJ1-1; possibly TRBD1 for D (5 bases). Trimming removed 5 bases at V and 1 base at J, with 11 bases between. Germline V CDR1 and CDR2: LGHNT, FRNRAP. The CDR3 consists of 14 residues.

The rearrangement uses TRBV4-1 and TRBJ2-7; no clear D. Germline V gives CDR1 MGHRA, CDR2 YSYEKL. V lost 0 bases, J lost 6 bases, and 6 bases lay in between. The CDR3 extends over 12 amino acids. The CDR3 loop reads CASSQDPVEQYF. The CDR3 bases are TGCGCCAGCAGCCAAGATCCGGTCGAGCAGTACTTC.

The genes are TRBV5-1 and TRBJ2-7, with D possibly being TRBD1 (6 bases). The CDR3 extends over 12 amino acids. V lost 4 bases and J 7 bases, leaving 12 bases between the germline ends. Per germline, CDR1 SGHRS and CDR2 YFSETQ. The CDR3 nucleotides read TGCGCCAGCAGCCTTGAGGGGGTTGAGCAGTACTTC. It is translated as CASSLEGVEQYF.

The genes are TRBV6-4 and TRBJ2-3; TRBD2 agrees at 7 bases. Per the germline V gene, CDR1 is MRHNA and CDR2 is SNTAGT. With 5 bases clipped from V and 0 bases from J, the junction kept 17 bases outside the gene matches. The CDR3 is made up of 19 amino acids. CDR3 sequence reads: CASSPPLGREPPSTDTQYF. The CDR3 nucleotides are TGTGCCAGCAGTCCCCCGCTGGGGCGGGAGCCCCCTAGCACAGATACGCAGTATTTT.

As for this clone: Other DNA sequences in this sample translate to the same CDR3. The chain has TRBV29-1 and TRBJ2-2; D may be TRBD1 (6 bases). Germline CDR1 is SQVTM and CDR2 is ANQGSEA. The V end was cut by 6 bases, the J end by 1 base, with 9 bases between. CDR3 size: 13 residues. The CDR3 sequence: CSVMTGNTGELFF. DNA for the CDR3: TGCAGCGTAATGACAGGGAACACCGGGGAGCTGTTTTTT.

The chain joins TRBV7-2 to TRBJ2-3, with TRBD2 identical over 9 bases. From germline, CDR1 is SGHTA and CDR2 FQGNSA. J gave up 2 bases and V 5 bases, and 11 bases lay outside the gene matches. The CDR3 length is 17 residues. CDR3 nucleotides: TGTGCCAGCAGCCCCTGGGTAGCGGGAGTGGCCACAGATACGCAGTATTTT. Translation gives CASSPWVAGVATDTQYF. Looking up the rest from reference TRBV7-2 and TRBJ2-3 gives the full variable domain: GAGVSQSPSNKVTEKGKDVELRCDPISGHTALYWYRQSLGQGLEFLIYFQGNSAPDKSGLPSDRFSAERTGGSVSTLTIQRTQQEDSAVYLCASSPWVAGVATDTQYFGPGTRLTVL.

The gene calls are TRBV7-8 and TRBJ1-2, with D possibly being TRBD1 (6 bases). The germline CDR1 and CDR2 sequences are SGHVS and FQNEAQ. V was cut by 1 base and J by 4 bases, with 7 bases left in between. The CDR3 totals 13 residues. CDR3 sequence: CASSLGTVYGYTF. In DNA, the CDR3 is TGTGCCAGCAGCTTAGGGACAGTCTATGGCTACACCTTC.

The genes are TRBV4-1 and TRBJ1-2; 8 nucleotides align to TRBD1. Germline trimming cut 0 bases from V and 1 base from J; bases unmatched to any gene: 4. The CDR3 length is 16 residues. The V gene's germline CDR1 is MGHRA and CDR2 YSYEKL. Here the CDR3 reads CASSQEAGGLNYGYTF. The DNA of the CDR3 is TGCGCCAGCAGCCAAGAAGCAGGGGGCCTTAACTATGGCTACACCTTC.